Detailed here is one TCR beta chain. Its antigen is as yet unknown. Unique molecular identifiers were incorporated during preparation of the TCRbeta library. Each CDR3 protein gets one entry after TCRdb re-called the PCR reads with MiXCR. The sample lists fewer than 500,000 distinct CDR3 sequences; 43% were seen once. Germline V gene data show CDR1 as SGHTA and CDR2 as FQGTGA. The CDR3 contains 14 residues. V shed 5 bases, J shed 5 bases, and the junction held 3 bases outside the gene matches. The sample is drawn from a study of T-cell reconstitution after alpha-beta-depleted transplantation in children. Study-level results: Alpha-beta T cells about two months after transplant reportedly derived from several hundred expanded graft clones. Counts and diversity of T cells one year after transplant came mostly from newly produced T cells.

The source of this sequence is a girl aged 2-10 years with aplastic anemia, due to receive a stem cell transplant. This material consisted of PBMCs, taken before TCRalphabeta/CD19-depleted stem cell transplant. This chain connects TRBV7-3 to TRBJ2-5; TRBD2 aligns across 12 bases. CDR3 nucleotide sequence: TGTGCCAGCAGCACTAGCGGGGGGCGGGAGACCCAGTACTTC. Protein sequence: CASSTSGGRETQYF.